The 9 T cell receptor beta chains below were found in one sample sequenced in a study of spatial heterogeneity in lung cancer. This sample's time point: sample taken at primary tumor resection. In each case, whole RNA from tumor, nontumor lung or frozen PBMC was sequenced unsorted. MiXCR, run by TCRdb on the 5' RACE reads, gives a single entry per CDR3 protein. The sample has approximately 22,000 distinct CDR3 sequences, roughly 4.5% seen once. Specimen: PBMCs, collected at surgery. The receptors derive from a male donor with early-stage non-small cell lung cancer.

By its share, this clonotype is large. The chain employs TRBV6-4 and TRBJ1-2; 8 bases fit TRBD1. The CDR3 is 15 residues long. Germline lookup yields CDR1 MRHNA and CDR2 SNTAGT. Trimming cost V 0 bases and J 7 bases; bases outside gene matches: 7. CDR3 sequence (DNA): TGTGCCAGCAGTGACTCCTATACAGGGGGTGGTGGCTACACCTTC. Protein sequence: CASSDSYTGGGGYTF.

This clonotype was picked up many times. This chain links TRBV5-1 with TRBJ2-1; tentative D call: TRBD1 (7 bases). Per the germline V gene, CDR1 is SGHRS and CDR2 is YFSETQ. Trimming removed 2 bases at V and 10 bases at J, with 13 bases between. The CDR3 covers 13 residues. The CDR3 coding sequence is TGCGCCAGCAGCTTCTCGCAGGGGGGAGAGCAGTTCTTC. The encoded protein is CASSFSQGGEQFF.

There are many counts of this clonotype. V usage is TRBV7-9 and J usage is TRBJ1-6, with 7 positions matching TRBD1. Looked up from germline, CDR1 is SEHNR and CDR2 is FQNEAQ (reference sequence). The CDR3 has 15 amino acids. The junction had 7 bases not matched to a gene; V was cut back by 3 bases and J by 8 bases. The CDR3 DNA follows: TGTGCCAGCAGCTTTGGGGACAGCTTTGATTCACCCCTCCACTTT. Its translation: CASSFGDSFDSPLHF.

There are many counts of this clonotype. The chain combines TRBV5-1 with TRBJ1-6, with a weak D call TRBD1 (5 bases). The CDR3 length is 15 residues. Trimming removed 4 bases at V and 7 bases at J, with 15 bases between. Per the germline V gene, CDR1 is SGHRS and CDR2 is YFSETQ. CDR3 region: CASSPRDPTNSPLHF. CDR3 in DNA: TGCGCCAGCAGCCCCCGGGACCCAACCAATTCACCCCTCCACTTT. Together with reference TRBV5-1 and TRBJ1-6, the CDR3 gives the full variable domain: KAGVTQTPRYLIKTRGQQVTLSCSPISGHRSVSWYQQTPGQGLQFLFEYFSETQRNKGNFPGRFSGRQFSNSRSEMNVSTLELGDSALYLCASSPRDPTNSPLHFGNGTRLTVT.

This clonotype was counted ten times or more. The V call is TRBV29-1, the J call TRBJ2-3; no firm D call. CDR1 SQVTM and CDR2 ANQGSEA come from the germline V gene. V lost 3 bases to trimming and J lost 1 base, with 5 bases between them. The length of the CDR3 is 12 residues. Here the CDR3 reads CSVDPRTDTQYF. The CDR3 region has the DNA TGCAGCGTTGATCCCCGCACAGATACGCAGTATTTT.

The chain uses TRBV3-1 and TRBJ2-1, with TRBD2 matching over 12 bases. The V gene end was trimmed by 5 bases and the J gene end by 8 bases; junction bases not matched to a gene: 10. CDR3 size: 16 residues. The germline gives CDR1 LGHDT, CDR2 YNNKEL (reference sequence). CDR3 residues: CASSFSSGRVEDEQFF. DNA for the CDR3: TGTGCCAGCAGCTTCTCTAGCGGGAGGGTGGAGGATGAGCAGTTCTTC.

This clonotype is termed medium-sized (0.01 to 0.1%). For the CDR3, the DNA is TGTGCCAGCAGCCCAGTAGGCGCCAGCCTCTACGAGCAGTACTTC. It specifies CASSPVGASLYEQYF. This sequence joins TRBV7-9 and TRBJ2-7; no definite D call. Trimming stripped 5 bases from V and 3 bases from J, with 17 bases between. This CDR3 is 15 amino acids long. Germline V lookup: CDR1 SEHNR, CDR2 FQNEAQ (reference sequence).

This clonotype came up many times. The chain has TRBV19 and TRBJ2-5; 7 bases map to TRBD1. V lost 3 bases to trimming and J lost 5 bases; unmatched junction nucleotides: 9. CDR3 length: 15 residues. Germline V gene data show CDR1 as LNHDA and CDR2 as SQIVND (reference sequence). CDR3 DNA sequence: TGTGCCAGTAGTATCGGCGATACAGGGGAGGAGACCCAGTACTTC. Translated: CASSIGDTGEETQYF.

Ten or more counts support this clonotype. The chain joins TRBV5-1 to TRBJ1-4; the D is unclear. This CDR3 spans 15 amino acids. Germline CDR1 SGHRS, CDR2 YFSETQ. V was shortened by 1 base and J by 8 bases, with 15 bases between the two germline ends. DNA for the CDR3: TGCGCCAGCAGCTTGAACGGCGGGGTCAAAGAAAAACTGTTTTTT. As protein: CASSLNGGVKEKLFF. Looking up the rest from reference TRBV5-1 and TRBJ1-4 gives the full variable domain: KAGVTQTPRYLIKTRGQQVTLSCSPISGHRSVSWYQQTPGQGLQFLFEYFSETQRNKGNFPGRFSGRQFSNSRSEMNVSTLELGDSALYLCASSLNGGVKEKLFFGSGTQLSVL.